The 16 T cell receptor beta chains below come from one sample, sequenced in a study of regulatory T cells in long-lasting Graves disease. The authors built TCR beta libraries using iRepertoire HTBI primers and Arm-PCR of CDR3 regions. TCRdb recomputed calls from the multiplex PCR reads with MiXCR, one row per CDR3 protein. The profile shows a few hundred thousand distinct CDR3 sequences, around 16% of them singletons. Time point of the sample: newly diagnosed GD, antithyroid drugs for less than 3 months. PBMC RNA was the source of the TCR library. This same sample was also part of a study on T cells in Graves' hyperthyroidism and ophthalmopathy.

Sequenced material: peripheral blood mononuclear cells (PBMCs), taken at new diagnosis, from a patient treated with antithyroid drugs. The receptors were sampled from a woman aged 18-29 years with Graves disease.

This clonotype has a count of ten or more. The junction departs from the called germline gene at one end, perhaps through a read error. The chain carries TRBV5-1 and TRBJ1-1, with 7 nucleotides matching TRBD1. The CDR3 sequence is 14 residues long. The germline gives CDR1 SGHRS, CDR2 YFSETQ. The CDR3 sequence: CASSGGQPNAEAFF. The DNA for the CDR3 is TGCGCCAGCAGCGGGGGACAGCCGAACGCTGAAGCTTTCTTT. Looking up the rest from reference TRBV5-1 and TRBJ1-1 gives the full variable domain: KAGVTQTPRYLIKTRGQQVTLSCSPISGHRSVSWYQQTPGQGLQFLFEYFSETQRNKGNFPGRFSGRQFSNSRSEMNVSTLELGDSALYLCASSGGQPNAEAFFGQGTRLTVV.

This clonotype was observed many times. The V gene is TRBV28, the J gene TRBJ1-6; D unresolved. This CDR3 has 12 residues. The V gene lost 6 bases and the J gene lost 5 bases, with 5 bases spanning the gap. Germline loops: CDR1 MDHEN, CDR2 SYDVKM. CDR3: CASSPHNSPLHF. The CDR3 coding sequence is TGTGCCAGCAGCCCGCATAATTCACCCCTCCACTTT.

The sample holds many counts of this clonotype. V usage is TRBV28 and J usage is TRBJ2-7; D call uncertain. Looked up from germline, CDR1 is MDHEN and CDR2 is SYDVKM. The CDR3 loop spans 14 amino acids. V lost 5 bases and J 3 bases, leaving 14 bases between the germline ends. CDR3 region: CASSRTQPGYEQYF. CDR3 sequence (DNA): TGTGCCAGCAGTCGGACCCAACCGGGCTACGAGCAGTACTTC. The entire variable domain, with the rest obtained from reference TRBV28 and TRBJ2-7, is as follows: DVKVTQSSRYLVKRTGEKVFLECVQDMDHENMFWYRQDPGLGLRLIYFSYDVKMKEKGDIPEGYSVSREKKERFSLILESASTNQTSMYLCASSRTQPGYEQYFGPGTRLTVT.

This clonotype was seen at least ten times. The chain combines TRBV5-1 with TRBJ2-5; maybe TRBD1 (6 bases). Germline CDR1 and CDR2: SGHRS and YFSETQ. Trimming took 0 bases from V and 3 from J, leaving 12 bases between them. This CDR3 contains 15 residues. CDR3 coding DNA: TGCGCCAGCAGCTTGGAAGGGACATCTAAAGAGACCCAGTACTTC. Its translation is CASSLEGTSKETQYF.

The chain couples TRBV2 to TRBJ2-7, with 14 bases matching TRBD2. Germline CDR1 SNHLY, CDR2 FYNNEI. Unmatched junction bases numbered 7, after V lost 8 bases and J lost 7 bases. The CDR3 totals 14 residues. CDR3 region: CASGGTSGRREQYF. The CDR3 DNA reads as TGTGCCAGCGGGGGGACTAGCGGGAGACGGGAGCAGTACTTC.

Notes on this clonotype: The junction differs from germline at one of its ends, possibly a read error. The rearrangement joins TRBV19 to TRBJ1-3; tentatively, D is TRBD1 (6 bases). Germline CDR1 is LNHDA and CDR2 is SQIVND (reference sequence). The CDR3 length is 20 residues. CDR3 protein: CANSPSSSDHRANSGNTIYF. CDR3 DNA sequence: TGTGCCAATAGTCCCTCCTCATCGGACCACAGGGCGAACTCTGGAAACACCATATATTTT.

This clonotype has at least ten counts. The chain joins TRBV24-1 to TRBJ2-7; no definite D call. Germline CDR1 reads KGHDR; CDR2 reads SFDVKD. This CDR3 comprises 12 residues. The V and J ends lost 3 bases and 3 bases respectively, with 5 bases between them. CDR3 sequence (DNA): TGTGCCACCAGTGATGGTCACTACGAGCAGTACTTC. Amino acids: CATSDGHYEQYF.

This chain joins TRBV7-9 and TRBJ2-1; the match to TRBD2 covers 9 bases. CDR1 is SEHNR, CDR2 FQNEAQ, per germline (reference sequence). Germline trimming cut 3 bases from V and 4 bases from J; bases unmatched to any gene: 19. The CDR3 is 20 amino acids. The CDR3 DNA is TGTGCCAGCAGCTTGCGGAGTGGGTTCAAGACTAGCGGATCTTACAATGAGCAGTTCTTC. Encoded protein: CASSLRSGFKTSGSYNEQFF.

There are many counts of this clonotype. V gene TRBV2 combines with J gene TRBJ1-1; 10 bases line up with TRBD1. After removal of 4 bases from V and 5 bases from J, the junction contained 4 bases not matched to a gene. Germline CDR1 reads SNHLY; CDR2 reads FYNNEI. The CDR3 totals 14 residues. The CDR3 nucleotides read TGTGCCAGCAGTGCGGGACAGGGGAGGACTGAAGCTTTCTTT. Its protein product is CASSAGQGRTEAFF.

The sample holds one count of this clonotype. The junction shows a germline mismatch at one end, possibly a read error. CDR3 nucleotides: TGTGCCAGCAGCTTATTGCAGGATCAGCCCCAACATTTT. This encodes CASSLLQDQPQHF. The chain carries TRBV11-3 and TRBJ1-5; the D is unclear. Germline-derived CDR1 and CDR2 are SGHNT and YENEEA. CDR3 length equals 13 residues.

At least ten counts were recorded for this clonotype. The V gene is TRBV11-2, the J gene TRBJ2-1; D remains ambiguous. The CDR3 consists of 13 residues. Germline V gene sequence: CDR1 SGHAT, CDR2 FQNNGV. The germline V and J ends were trimmed by 5 bases and 9 bases, with 14 bases remaining between them. The CDR3 spells CASSPARGVEQFF. DNA of the CDR3: TGTGCCAGCAGCCCAGCCCGTGGGGTTGAGCAGTTCTTC.

This clonotype was found a few times. The CDR3 sequence: CSADTGSGGYTF. CDR3 in DNA: TGCAGCGCAGATACAGGGAGTGGGGGCTACACCTTC. The chain links TRBV29-1 to TRBJ1-2, with D possibly TRBD1 on 6 matching bases. V gave up 7 bases and J gave up 8 bases, with 17 bases separating them. Germline values: CDR1 SQVTM, CDR2 ANQGSEA. CDR3 size: 12 residues.

Worth noting for this clonotype: An end of the junction differs from the germline gene, which may be a read error. The chain recombines TRBV20-1 with TRBJ2-1, with TRBD2 identical over 8 bases. The CDR3 runs to 16 residues. Germline loops: CDR1 DFQATT, CDR2 SNEGSKA (reference sequence). CDR3 sequence: CNARDPGRASYNEQFF. CDR3 nucleotide sequence: TGCAATGCTAGAGACCCCGGGAGGGCGTCCTACAATGAGCAGTTCTTC.

This clonotype was detected only once. The chain recombines TRBV2 with TRBJ1-6; 8 nucleotides match TRBD1. The CDR3 has 13 amino acids. V dropped 5 bases and J dropped 13; count of bases not matched to a gene: 7. The germline V gene encodes CDR1 SNHLY and CDR2 FYNNEI. The DNA for the CDR3 is TGTGCCAGCAGTACTCCGGACAGGGCGCCCCTCCACTTT. Translated, it gives CASSTPDRAPLHF. Full variable domain (rest looked up from reference TRBV2 and TRBJ1-6): EPEVTQTPSHQVTQMGQEVILRCVPISNHLYFYWYRQILGQKVEFLVSFYNNEISEKSEIFDDQFSVERPDGSNFTLKIRSTKLEDSAMYFCASSTPDRAPLHFGNGTRLTVT.

This clonotype was observed a few times. The chain employs TRBV2 and TRBJ1-1; D is uncertain. The CDR3 has 13 residues. The V end lost 3 bases, the J end lost 1 base, and 6 bases lay between the germline ends. Germline CDR1 SNHLY, CDR2 FYNNEI. DNA for the CDR3: TGTGCCAGCAGTGAGTTAGAGAACACTGAAGCTTTCTTT. Amino acid sequence: CASSELENTEAFF.

There are many counts of this clonotype. A read error may explain this, as a much larger clone is one base away. The chain uses TRBV27 and TRBJ2-7; no firm D call. V lost 3 bases to trimming and J lost 2 bases, with 2 bases between them. This CDR3 is built from 11 residues. Germline assignment: CDR1 MNHEY and CDR2 SMNVEV (reference sequence). DNA for the CDR3: TGTGCCAGCAGTTTTCCCTACGAGCAGTACTTC. Encoded protein: CASSFPYEQYF.